This passage covers 17 T cell receptor beta chains from one sample sequenced in a study of OX40 agonist ivuxolimab in advanced cancers. The method was immunoSEQ multiplex PCR; TCRdb's version includes in-frame clones alone and lacks a portion of them. The data contain 25,000 to 40,000 clones, about 80% of them seen just once; the ten biggest clones take up roughly 21%. Sequences were derived from CD4+ or CD8+ T cells sorted from blood, sampled in a trial of the OX40 agonist ivuxolimab. Source of these receptors: an adult with an advanced solid tumor such as melanoma, head and neck, liver or kidney cancer.

This clone was found once. V gene TRBV28 combines with J gene TRBJ2-7; 7 bases map to TRBD2. There are 15 residues in the CDR3. Germline V gene data show CDR1 as MDHEN and CDR2 as SYDVKM. V lost 6 bases, J lost 2 bases, and 10 bases stayed unmatched. In DNA form, the CDR3 reads TGTGCCAGCAGCCTCAGCGGGGTAGGTACCTACGAGCAGTACTTC. Its protein product is CASSLSGVGTYEQYF.

This clone was observed a few times. The V call is TRBV29-1, the J call TRBJ1-2; D is uncertain. CDR1 SQVTM and CDR2 ANQGSEA come from the germline V gene. CDR3 size: 12 residues. The V end lost 7 bases, the J end lost 8 bases, and 17 bases lay between the germline ends. CDR3 sequence: CSGAPSDEGYTF. The CDR3 coding sequence is TGCAGCGGGGCACCATCGGATGAGGGCTACACCTTC.

In DNA form, the CDR3 reads TGTGCCAGCAGAGGACAGGGACCCAATCAGCCCCAGCATTTT. It translates to CASRGQGPNQPQHF. This chain connects TRBV27 to TRBJ1-5; 8 positions agree with TRBD1. The CDR3 extends over 14 amino acids. Looked up from germline, CDR1 is MNHEY and CDR2 is SMNVEV (reference sequence). Trimming cost V 6 bases and J 3 bases; bases outside gene matches: 4.

This clone was counted only a few times. The V gene is TRBV5-5, the J gene TRBJ2-5; possibly TRBD1 for D (5 bases). V gave up 2 bases and J gave up 2 bases, with 13 bases separating them. Germline V gene lookup returns CDR1 SGHKS and CDR2 YYEKEE (reference sequence). The length of the CDR3 is 15 residues. CDR3 nucleotides: TGTGCCAGCAGCTTAGGTGCAGGGCAGCAAGAGACCCAGTACTTC. This codes for CASSLGAGQQETQYF. The variable domain in full, completed from reference TRBV5-5 and TRBJ2-5, reads DAGVTQSPTHLIKTRGQQVTLRCSPISGHKSVSWYQQVLGQGPQFIFQYYEKEERGRGNFPDRFSARQFPNYSSELNVNALLLGDSALYLCASSLGAGQQETQYFGPGTRLLVL.

This clone occurred a few times. The CDR3 loop is CASSKTGPTNEKLFF. DNA of the CDR3: TGTGCCAGCAGCAAGACAGGTCCAACTAATGAAAAACTGTTTTTT. The chain combines TRBV5-6 with TRBJ1-4; possibly TRBD1 for D (6 bases). The CDR3 extends over 15 amino acids. Trimming took off 4 bases at V and 0 bases at J, with 10 bases between the two ends. CDR1 is SGHDT, CDR2 YYEEEE, per germline.

V is TRBV27 and J is TRBJ2-7; TRBD2 agrees at 14 bases. This CDR3 region has 14 residues. The V segment lost 6 bases and the J segment 4 bases; nucleotides outside the gene matches: 2. Germline CDR1 and CDR2: MNHEY and SMNVEV (reference sequence). CDR3 sequence: CASRGLAGAYEQYF. In DNA, the CDR3 is TGTGCCAGCAGGGGACTAGCGGGAGCATACGAGCAGTACTTC.

The chain has TRBV27 and TRBJ1-4; TRBD1 matches 9 bases. The V gene end was trimmed by 4 bases and the J gene end by 8 bases; junction bases not matched to a gene: 5. This CDR3 has 14 amino acids. CDR1 MNHEY and CDR2 SMNVEV come from the germline V gene (reference sequence). Here the CDR3 reads CASSSGQGREKLFF. The CDR3 nucleotides are TGTGCCAGCAGTTCGGGACAGGGAAGAGAAAAACTGTTTTTT.

V is TRBV23-1 and J is TRBJ1-4; TRBD1 agrees at 7 bases. TRBV23-1 is annotated as an ORF whose role is uncertain. The CDR3 is made up of 18 amino acids. Losses at the gene ends were 2 bases for V and 2 bases for J; bases not matched to a gene: 11. The CDR3 sequence is CASSQQTGRWATNEKLFF. Written as DNA, the CDR3 is TGCGCCAGCAGTCAACAGACAGGGAGGTGGGCTACTAATGAAAAACTGTTTTTT.

The chain joins TRBV30 to TRBJ2-7; 7 nucleotides match TRBD1. This CDR3 has 12 amino acids. The junction had 4 bases not matched to a gene; V was cut back by 6 bases and J by 2 bases. Germline loops: CDR1 GTSNPN, CDR2 SVGIG (reference sequence). DNA of the CDR3: TGTGCCTGTAGGGACAGAGCCTACGAGCAGTACTTC. Residues: CACRDRAYEQYF.

The chain uses TRBV6-4 and TRBJ2-7; no clear D. This CDR3 comprises 15 residues. CDR1 and CDR2 from the germline V gene are MRHNA and SNTAGT. Trimming removed 4 bases from V and 5 bases from J, with 18 bases in between. The CDR3 sequence is CASSASAAESHEQYF. CDR3 nucleotides: TGTGCCAGCAGTGCGTCGGCAGCCGAGTCCCACGAGCAGTACTTC.

This clone appeared a single time. The V gene is TRBV6-1, the J gene TRBJ2-7; D remains ambiguous. V dropped 6 bases and J dropped 0 bases, with 6 bases sitting between them. The CDR3 runs 12 residues. The germline CDR1 and CDR2 sequences are MNHNS and SASEGT. The CDR3 is CASRDISYEQYF. CDR3 DNA sequence: TGTGCCAGCAGGGATATCTCCTACGAGCAGTACTTC.

This clone was seen only once. This chain links TRBV5-1 with TRBJ2-1, with 7 bases fitting TRBD2. The germline CDR1 and CDR2 sequences are SGHRS and YFSETQ. The V gene end was trimmed by 0 bases and the J gene end by 10 bases; junction bases not matched to a gene: 7. CDR3 size: 14 residues. This CDR3 reads CASSLERLGGEQFF. CDR3 bases: TGCGCCAGCAGCTTGGAACGGCTGGGGGGGGAGCAGTTCTTC.

This chain uses TRBV6-5 with TRBJ1-6; TRBD1 matches 8 bases. With V trimmed by 5 bases and J by 10 bases, 7 bases remained unmatched. This CDR3 region has 14 residues. Germline values: CDR1 MNHEY, CDR2 SVGAGI. The CDR3 is CASSAGGLRSPLHF. For the CDR3, the DNA is TGTGCCAGCAGTGCAGGGGGCTTACGGTCACCCCTCCACTTT.

V gene TRBV5-1 combines with J gene TRBJ1-3; unclear D gene. V was trimmed by 0 bases and J by 2 bases, leaving 3 bases between them. The V gene's germline CDR1 is SGHRS and CDR2 YFSETQ. The CDR3 has 13 residues. Here the CDR3 reads CASSLGPGNTIYF. CDR3 bases: TGCGCCAGCAGCTTGGGACCTGGAAACACCATATATTTT.

This CDR3 is CASSPRDFTNSPLHF. The CDR3 bases are TGCGCCAGCAGCCCAAGGGATTTTACTAATTCACCCCTCCACTTT. The rearrangement links TRBV5-1 to TRBJ1-6; D gene uncertain. Trimming removed 4 bases from V and 6 bases from J, with 14 bases in between. The CDR3 loop spans 15 amino acids. Germline CDR1 SGHRS, CDR2 YFSETQ.

This chain connects TRBV4-2 to TRBJ2-2; 16 positions agree with TRBD2. Trimming removed 3 bases from V and 4 bases from J; junction bases left unmatched: 8. The CDR3 has 19 amino acids. Germline values: CDR1 LGHNA, CDR2 YNFKEQ. The CDR3 DNA is TGTGCCAGCAGCCATCAGGGACTAGCGGGGGGGCCCGGCACCGGGGAGCTGTTTTTT. Its protein is CASSHQGLAGGPGTGELFF.

The genes are TRBV28 and TRBJ2-7; the D gene is possibly TRBD1 (5 bases). V was shortened by 6 bases and J by 2 bases, with 11 bases between the two germline ends. Germline lookup yields CDR1 MDHEN and CDR2 SYDVKM. The CDR3 covers 13 residues. The CDR3 nucleotides are TGTGCCAGCAGCCGACAGCACGCCTACGAGCAGTACTTC. Encoded protein: CASSRQHAYEQYF.